The clone carrying this T cell receptor beta chain has just a few counts. Its target is not known. Germline V gene sequence: CDR1 LNHNV, CDR2 YYDKDF (reference sequence). Trimming removed 1 base at V and 8 bases at J, with 12 bases between. This CDR3 comprises 14 residues. The data are from a study of identical twins. Study observations and caveats: Twins shared out-of-frame alpha sequences with excess low generation probability.

Unique molecular identifiers were present on the cDNA, and a universal primer site came from template switching. TCRdb reanalysed the 5' RACE reads using MiXCR and keeps one entry per CDR3 protein. Seen here are about 690,000 distinct CDR3 sequences, 20% to 25% observed once, and the top ten hold approximately 4.3%. The same data also contributed to another study, on T cells expressing NK-cell markers. That work states: The eight sequenced donors comprised seven who were HCMV-seropositive and one who was seronegative.

Sequencing was done on a sample of PBMCs. This chain connects TRBV15 to TRBJ2-1; D might be TRBD2 (6 bases). The receptor comes from a woman aged 18-30 years in good health. As DNA, the CDR3 is TGTGCCACCAGCAGAGTAATAGGGGAGGATGAGCAGTTCTTC. Its translation: CATSRVIGEDEQFF.